Reported below is one T cell receptor beta chain. Its antigen is currently unknown. These data belong to a study of T cell responses to AZD1222 COVID-19 vaccine. Trimming took off 9 bases at V and 4 bases at J, with 22 bases between the two ends. From germline, CDR1 is MDHEN and CDR2 SYDVKM. This CDR3 is built from 15 residues. The protocol was immunoSEQ multiplex PCR, while the TCRdb copy is restricted to in-frame clones and leaves out a portion. The sample has 140,000 or so clones; roughly 92% are singletons. Findings and caveats of the study: Females outnumbered males among donors, who were mostly white British; clonal diversity was possibly underestimated. Seropositive status at baseline applied to only six AZD1222 recipients.

Sequenced here: peripheral blood, sampled on day 0 of AZD1222 vaccination. This chain links TRBV28 with TRBJ2-7; weak D call: TRBD2 (6 bases). The TCR sequence derives from an adult in good health. CDR3 nucleotide sequence: TGTGCCAGTATGCCCGGGGGATCAAGAGGTTACGAGCAGTACTTC. Translation: CASMPGGSRGYEQYF.